What follows are 20 T cell receptor beta chains derived from one specimen sequenced in a study of neurological immune-mediated disorders. Via MiXCR, TCRdb re-called the 5' RACE reads, giving one row per CDR3 protein. The data contain approximately 84,000 distinct CDR3 sequences, around 4% of them singletons. This sample's time point: longitudinal time-point 3. Sequencing was carried out using PBMCs. Source of these receptors: a woman in her sixties or seventies with multiple sclerosis.

Only a few counts were recorded for this clonotype. V usage is TRBV7-6 and J usage is TRBJ2-5; D ambiguous. The germline V gene encodes CDR1 SGHVS and CDR2 FNYEAQ. There are 15 residues in the CDR3. With 4 bases removed from V and 0 bases from J, the gap between germline ends came to 12 bases. CDR3 protein: CASSSSTSNQETQYF. The CDR3 coding sequence is TGTGCCAGCAGCTCCAGTACGAGCAACCAAGAGACCCAGTACTTC.

This clonotype came up many times. This chain uses TRBV2 with TRBJ2-5, with TRBD2 matching over 13 bases. Looked up from germline, CDR1 is SNHLY and CDR2 is FYNNEI. The CDR3 spans 18 residues. Trimming removed 5 bases from V and 5 bases from J; junction bases left unmatched: 14. This CDR3 is CASSRPRGTSGVEETQYF. CDR3 DNA sequence: TGTGCCAGCAGTCGACCGAGAGGGACTAGCGGGGTTGAGGAGACCCAGTACTTC.

As regards this clonotype: This may be a read error: a much more frequent sequence differs by one nucleotide. This sequence joins TRBV7-9 and TRBJ2-5, with 10 bases identical to TRBD1. With 5 bases clipped from V and 8 bases from J, the junction kept 17 bases outside the gene matches. Germline V CDR1 and CDR2: SEHNR, FQNEAQ (reference sequence). The CDR3 is 17 residues long. Here the CDR3 DNA reads TGTGCCAGCAGCCCCAGTCGCCGGGACAGGGGCCCGAAAACCCAGTACTTC. Its translation: CASSPSRRDRGPKTQYF.

This clonotype was seen ten or more times. The V gene is TRBV5-1, the J gene TRBJ2-2; no firm D call. V was pared by 4 bases and J by 5 bases, with 9 bases between. Germline V gives CDR1 SGHRS, CDR2 YFSETQ. CDR3 length equals 13 residues. CDR3 sequence reads: CASSPTQTGELFF. Written as DNA, the CDR3 is TGCGCCAGCAGCCCGACCCAAACCGGGGAGCTGTTTTTT.

This clonotype has a count of ten or more. The genes are TRBV4-1 and TRBJ2-2, with D unclear. Between the trimmed V and J ends, which lost 0 bases and 4 bases, there was a span of 6 bases. CDR1 MGHRA and CDR2 YSYEKL come from the germline V gene. The CDR3 consists of 14 residues. The CDR3 sequence: CASSQDLGTGELFF. Here the CDR3 DNA reads TGCGCCAGCAGCCAAGATTTGGGCACCGGGGAGCTGTTTTTT.

In this sample, this clonotype turned up many times. The chain employs TRBV7-8 and TRBJ1-1; D is ambiguous. This CDR3 comprises 13 residues. Looked up from germline, CDR1 is SGHVS and CDR2 is FQNEAQ. V was clipped by 5 bases and J by 10 bases, with 17 bases between them. For the CDR3, the DNA is TGTGCCAGCAGCCCCGACGGCGTGGTGGTAGCTTTCTTT. As protein: CASSPDGVVVAFF.

This clonotype was observed many times. V gene TRBV28 combines with J gene TRBJ2-1, with D possibly matching TRBD2 (6 bases). Germline loops: CDR1 MDHEN, CDR2 SYDVKM. This CDR3 has 15 amino acids. V was trimmed by 6 bases and J by 4 bases, leaving 16 bases between them. The CDR3 nucleotides are TGTGCCAGCAGCGGATTGACTAGTACGTACAATGAGCAGTTCTTC. It codes for CASSGLTSTYNEQFF. Filled out from reference TRBV28 and TRBJ2-1, the complete variable domain reads DVKVTQSSRYLVKRTGEKVFLECVQDMDHENMFWYRQDPGLGLRLIYFSYDVKMKEKGDIPEGYSVSREKKERFSLILESASTNQTSMYLCASSGLTSTYNEQFFGPGTRLTVL.

This clonotype was seen at least ten times. This chain joins TRBV5-1 and TRBJ1-5; weak D call: TRBD1 (5 bases). The CDR3 has 15 amino acids. CDR1 and CDR2 (germline): SGHRS, YFSETQ. V lost 7 bases, J lost 0 bases, and 14 bases lay in between. Here the CDR3 reads CASRLGEYSNQPQHF. Here the CDR3 DNA reads TGCGCCAGCCGTCTGGGGGAATATAGCAATCAGCCCCAGCATTTT.

This clonotype was counted at least ten times. The chain carries TRBV5-1 and TRBJ1-4; no definite D call. CDR1 and CDR2 from the germline V gene are SGHRS and YFSETQ. V lost 5 bases and J 0 bases, leaving 11 bases between the germline ends. The length of the CDR3 is 15 residues. The CDR3 sequence is CASRIVGSTNEKLFF. CDR3 coding DNA: TGCGCCAGCAGAATCGTGGGGTCAACTAATGAAAAACTGTTTTTT.

Ten or more counts support this clonotype. CDR3 coding DNA: TGTGCCAGCAGGATTACGGGGGTTGATGAGCAGTTCTTC. Encoded protein: CASRITGVDEQFF. V is TRBV5-5 and J is TRBJ2-1, with D possibly TRBD2 on 6 matching bases. This CDR3 is built from 13 residues. V was pared by 5 bases and J by 8 bases, with 14 bases between. Germline V gene data show CDR1 as SGHKS and CDR2 as YYEKEE (reference sequence). Together with reference TRBV5-5 and TRBJ2-1, the CDR3 gives the full variable domain: DAGVTQSPTHLIKTRGQQVTLRCSPISGHKSVSWYQQVLGQGPQFIFQYYEKEERGRGNFPDRFSARQFPNYSSELNVNALLLGDSALYLCASRITGVDEQFFGPGTRLTVL.

This clonotype was recorded at least ten times. This sequence joins TRBV10-3 and TRBJ1-1; the D is unclear. The CDR3 covers 15 residues. V was clipped by 6 bases and J by 1 base, with 15 bases between them. CDR1 is ENHRY and CDR2 is SYGVKD in the germline V gene. CDR3 residues: CAISRARDSNTEAFF. The DNA for the CDR3 is TGTGCCATCAGCCGGGCCCGGGATTCGAACACTGAAGCTTTCTTT.

This clonotype was seen repeatedly, ten times or more. The rearrangement uses TRBV20-1 and TRBJ2-7; D ambiguous. Trimming pared 3 bases from V and 6 bases from J, leaving 9 bases between. This CDR3 has 11 amino acids. From germline, CDR1 is DFQATT and CDR2 SNEGSKA (reference sequence). The CDR3 region is CSASSSLEQYF. The CDR3 region has the DNA TGCAGTGCTAGTTCCTCCCTCGAGCAGTACTTC.

This clonotype came up many times. The rearrangement uses TRBV28 and TRBJ2-5, with D uncertain. Germline V CDR1 and CDR2: MDHEN, SYDVKM. Trimming took off 2 bases at V and 5 bases at J, with 6 bases between the two ends. The CDR3 sequence is 12 residues long. CDR3 sequence: CASSLEVETQYF. In DNA form, the CDR3 reads TGTGCCAGCAGTTTAGAGGTGGAGACCCAGTACTTC.

This clonotype was seen ten or more times. The chain carries TRBV15 and TRBJ2-7; TRBD2 is a possible D gene (7 bases). Trimming shortened V by 0 bases and J by 5 bases, and 11 bases separated the two germline ends. The CDR3 extends over 14 amino acids. Germline values: CDR1 LNHNV, CDR2 YYDKDF (reference sequence). The DNA for the CDR3 is TGTGCCACCAGCAGAGAGGGGGGGCTCCACGAGCAGTACTTC. This codes for CATSREGGLHEQYF.

Many counts were recorded for this clonotype. The CDR3 region has the DNA TGTGCCAGCAGTTTATCAGACAGGGCTGGTAACTATGGCTACACCTTC. Protein: CASSLSDRAGNYGYTF. V gene TRBV27 combines with J gene TRBJ1-2, with 7 bases fitting TRBD1. V shed 0 bases, J shed 1 base, and the junction held 5 bases outside the gene matches. The CDR3 is 16 residues long. Germline CDR1 reads MNHEY; CDR2 reads SMNVEV (reference sequence).

This clonotype was observed many times. The chain recombines TRBV5-1 with TRBJ2-1; 16 bases are shared with TRBD2. V was clipped by 4 bases and J by 9 bases; unmatched bases: 7. The CDR3 loop spans 16 amino acids. Per the germline V gene, CDR1 is SGHRS and CDR2 is YFSETQ. CDR3 bases: TGCGCCAGCAGCCCCGGGACTAGCGGGGGGGCTAGTGAGCAGTTCTTC. Translated: CASSPGTSGGASEQFF. The whole variable domain, remainder taken from reference TRBV5-1 and TRBJ2-1, is KAGVTQTPRYLIKTRGQQVTLSCSPISGHRSVSWYQQTPGQGLQFLFEYFSETQRNKGNFPGRFSGRQFSNSRSEMNVSTLELGDSALYLCASSPGTSGGASEQFFGPGTRLTVL.

This clonotype was observed a handful of times. A much larger clone differs from this one at a single base, so this may be a read error. The chain carries TRBV12-3 or TRBV12-4 and TRBJ2-7; a weak D match, TRBD1 (5 bases). V lost 4 bases to trimming and J lost 5 bases, with 15 bases between them. The CDR3 loop spans 14 amino acids. This CDR3 reads CASSSTWGRDEQYF. The CDR3 DNA is TGTGCCAGCAGTTCGACATGGGGCAGGGACGAGCAGTACTTC.

This clonotype was detected ten times or more. V and J are TRBV7-2 and TRBJ1-2; D not certain. Trimming cost V 4 bases and J 2 bases, with 8 bases left between them. This CDR3 contains 13 residues. CDR1 is SGHTA, CDR2 FQGNSA, per germline. This CDR3 is CASSSSQNYGYTF. In DNA, the CDR3 is TGTGCCAGCAGCTCTTCTCAGAACTATGGCTACACCTTC. Variable domain in full (rest from reference TRBV7-2 and TRBJ1-2): GAGVSQSPSNKVTEKGKDVELRCDPISGHTALYWYRQSLGQGLEFLIYFQGNSAPDKSGLPSDRFSAERTGGSVSTLTIQRTQQEDSAVYLCASSSSQNYGYTFGSGTRLTVV.

This clonotype was detected many times. This chain joins TRBV14 and TRBJ1-2; maybe TRBD1 (5 bases). Germline values: CDR1 SGHDN, CDR2 FVKESK. Trimming stripped 4 bases from V and 5 bases from J, with 14 bases between. The CDR3 has 14 residues. The CDR3 here is CASSPSGRAYGYTF. CDR3 DNA: TGTGCCAGCAGCCCGAGTGGCAGGGCGTATGGCTACACCTTC.

This clonotype was seen only a few times. This sequence joins TRBV20-1 and TRBJ2-5, with a possible D match to TRBD1 (5 bases). Trimming took 2 bases from V and 2 from J, leaving 15 bases between them. CDR1 is DFQATT, CDR2 SNEGSKA, per germline (reference sequence). The CDR3 spans 15 residues. CDR3 DNA: TGCAGTGCTAGATCCCTTGGACAAGCACAAGAGACCCAGTACTTC. Translation: CSARSLGQAQETQYF.